This paragraph reports one TCR beta chain. Looked up from germline, CDR1 is SGHTA and CDR2 is FQGTGA. With 1 base removed from V and 2 bases from J, the gap between germline ends came to 7 bases. CDR3 length: 14 residues. The sample originates from a study of blood T cell repertoires in COVID-19. Overall study: Samples representing acute and convalescent COVID-19 were sourced from the United States, Italy and Spain. PBMCs, B-cell-depleted T cells, or T cells provided the cDNA or gDNA that made up the material.

Recovery among Cohort 3 donors was established by two negative PCRs, clearance, or symptom resolution. Original handling: Amplification of reference gene primers provided the estimated nucleated cell counts. The protocol was immunoSEQ multiplex PCR, while the TCRdb copy is restricted to in-frame clones and leaves out a portion. D and trimming were read from the DNA, whereas the V and J calls and clone size are those reported in that table. The sample records 250,000 to 350,000 clones, just over 85% being singletons. The sequence derives from a woman younger than 30 who had recovered from COVID-19. Source material: PBMCs or T cells enriched from blood (not recorded which). The gene calls are TRBV7-3 and TRBJ2-3, with D perhaps TRBD2 (6 bases). The CDR3 spells CASSLSGATDTQYF. The CDR3 DNA reads TGTGCCAGCAGCTTAAGCGGGGCCACAGATACGCAGTATTTT.